This T cell receptor (beta chain) is drawn from a study of Ad26.COV2.S vaccination and SARS-CoV-2 variants. Findings and limits, study-wide: Researchers reported similar non-spike TCR breadth in vaccine and placebo recipients.

Treatment of the sample: 15 to 20 received Ad26.COV2.S at low or high dose, single or two shots; five or six received placebo; per-sample allocation not given. Samples were taken on day 63 after the first vaccine or placebo injection. Germline assignment: CDR1 MNHEY and CDR2 SMNVEV (reference sequence). Trimming shortened V by 0 bases and J by 0 bases, and 14 bases separated the two germline ends. This CDR3 region has 18 residues. With regard to this clone: Its specificity is unknown.

This table comes from immunoSEQ multiplex PCR, and its TCRdb copy is limited to in-frame clones, with some not included. Here the sample spans about 680,000 clones, more than 70% being singletons. The chain combines TRBV27 with TRBJ2-2, with unresolved D. This TCR derives from a person aged 18-60 years who received the Ad26.COV2.S COVID-19 vaccine or a placebo. The material sequenced was peripheral blood, taken in a trial of Ad26.COV2.S vaccine versus placebo. The CDR3 nucleotides read TGTGCCAGCAGTTTATCCACCCGGTGGCGGTCGAACACCGGGGAGCTGTTTTTT. Its translation: CASSLSTRWRSNTGELFF.